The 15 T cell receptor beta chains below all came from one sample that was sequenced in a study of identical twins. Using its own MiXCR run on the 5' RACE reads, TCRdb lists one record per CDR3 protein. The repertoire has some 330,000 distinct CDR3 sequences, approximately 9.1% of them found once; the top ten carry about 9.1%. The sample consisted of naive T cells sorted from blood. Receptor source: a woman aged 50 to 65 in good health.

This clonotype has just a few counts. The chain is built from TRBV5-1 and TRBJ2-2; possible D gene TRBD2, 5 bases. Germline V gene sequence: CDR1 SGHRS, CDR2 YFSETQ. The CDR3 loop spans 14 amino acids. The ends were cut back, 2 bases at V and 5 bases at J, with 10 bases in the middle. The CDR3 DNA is TGCGCCAGCAGCTTTCGCCCGGGAACCGGGGAGCTGTTTTTT. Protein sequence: CASSFRPGTGELFF.

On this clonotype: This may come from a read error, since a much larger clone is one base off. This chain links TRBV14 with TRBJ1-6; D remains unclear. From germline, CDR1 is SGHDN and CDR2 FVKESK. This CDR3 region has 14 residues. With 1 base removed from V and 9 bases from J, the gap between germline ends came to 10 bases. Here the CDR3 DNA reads TGTGCCAGCAGCCAAGCAATGCCCTCTTCACCCCTCCACTTT. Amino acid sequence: CASSQAMPSSPLHF.

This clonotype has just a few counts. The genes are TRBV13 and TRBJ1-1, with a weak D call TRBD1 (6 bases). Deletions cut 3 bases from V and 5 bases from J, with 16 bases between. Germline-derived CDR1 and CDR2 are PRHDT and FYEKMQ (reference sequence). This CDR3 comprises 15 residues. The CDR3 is CASSFYGGGETEAFF. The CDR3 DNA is TGTGCCAGCAGCTTCTACGGAGGGGGGGAAACTGAAGCTTTCTTT.

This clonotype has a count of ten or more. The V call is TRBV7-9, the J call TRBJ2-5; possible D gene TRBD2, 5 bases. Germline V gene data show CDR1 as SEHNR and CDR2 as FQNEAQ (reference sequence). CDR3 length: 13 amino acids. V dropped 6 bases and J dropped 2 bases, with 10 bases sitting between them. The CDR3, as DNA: TGTGCCAGCAGTCCTCGGGGACAAGAGACCCAGTACTTC. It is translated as CASSPRGQETQYF.

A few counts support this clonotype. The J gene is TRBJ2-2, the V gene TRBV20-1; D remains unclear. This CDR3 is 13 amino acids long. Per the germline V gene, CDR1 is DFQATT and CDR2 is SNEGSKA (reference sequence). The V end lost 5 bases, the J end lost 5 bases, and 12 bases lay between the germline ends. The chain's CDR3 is CSAVASWTGELFF. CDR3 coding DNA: TGCAGTGCTGTAGCTAGTTGGACCGGGGAGCTGTTTTTT.

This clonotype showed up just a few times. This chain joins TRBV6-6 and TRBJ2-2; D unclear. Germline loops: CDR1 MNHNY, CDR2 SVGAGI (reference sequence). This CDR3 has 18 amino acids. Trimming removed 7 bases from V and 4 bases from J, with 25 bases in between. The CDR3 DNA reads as TGTGCCAGCACCCAGTCGTCCCAAGTAGCCTCAGTCACCGGGGAGCTGTTTTTT. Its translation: CASTQSSQVASVTGELFF.

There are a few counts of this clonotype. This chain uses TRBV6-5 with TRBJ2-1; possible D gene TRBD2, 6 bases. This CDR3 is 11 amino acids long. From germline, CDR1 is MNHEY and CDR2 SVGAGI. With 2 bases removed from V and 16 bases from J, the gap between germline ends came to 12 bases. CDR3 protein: CASSYDGSYFF. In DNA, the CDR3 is TGTGCCAGCAGTTACGACGGGAGCTATTTCTTC.

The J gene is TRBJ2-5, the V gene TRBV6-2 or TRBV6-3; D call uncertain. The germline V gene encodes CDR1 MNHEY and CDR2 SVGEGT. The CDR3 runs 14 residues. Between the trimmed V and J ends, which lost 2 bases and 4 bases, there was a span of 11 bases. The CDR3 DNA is TGTGCCAGCAGTTACAGGCCCCCGGGAGAGACCCAGTACTTC. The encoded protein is CASSYRPPGETQYF.

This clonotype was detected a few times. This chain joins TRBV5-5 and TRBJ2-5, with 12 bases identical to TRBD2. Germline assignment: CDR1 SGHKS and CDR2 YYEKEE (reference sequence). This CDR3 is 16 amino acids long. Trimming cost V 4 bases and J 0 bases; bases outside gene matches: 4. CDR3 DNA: TGTGCCAGCAGCATAACTAGCGGGAGGTACCAAGAGACCCAGTACTTC. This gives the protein CASSITSGRYQETQYF.

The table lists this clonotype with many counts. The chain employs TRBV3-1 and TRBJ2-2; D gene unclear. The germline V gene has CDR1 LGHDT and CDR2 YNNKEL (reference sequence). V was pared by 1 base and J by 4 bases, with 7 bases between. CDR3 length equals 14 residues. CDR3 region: CASSQASFTGELFF. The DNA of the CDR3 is TGTGCCAGCAGCCAAGCCTCTTTCACCGGGGAGCTGTTTTTT.

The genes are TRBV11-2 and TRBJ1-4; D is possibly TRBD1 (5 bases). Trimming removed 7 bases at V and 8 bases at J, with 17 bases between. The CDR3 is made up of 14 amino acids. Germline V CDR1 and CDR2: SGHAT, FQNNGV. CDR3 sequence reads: CASTQIEGSEKLFF. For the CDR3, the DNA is TGTGCCAGCACCCAGATCGAGGGGTCGGAAAAACTGTTTTTT. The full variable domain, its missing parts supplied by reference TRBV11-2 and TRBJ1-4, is EAGVAQSPRYKIIEKRQSVAFWCNPISGHATLYWYQQILGQGPKLLIQFQNNGVVDDSQLPKDRFSAERLKGVDSTLKIQPAKLEDSAVYLCASTQIEGSEKLFFGSGTQLSVL.

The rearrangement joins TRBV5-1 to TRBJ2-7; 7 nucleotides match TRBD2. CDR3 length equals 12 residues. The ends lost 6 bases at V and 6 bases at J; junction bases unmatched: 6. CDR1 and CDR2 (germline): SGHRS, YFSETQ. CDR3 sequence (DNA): TGCGCCAGCAAGGCGGGAGTTTCCGAGCAGTACTTC. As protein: CASKAGVSEQYF.

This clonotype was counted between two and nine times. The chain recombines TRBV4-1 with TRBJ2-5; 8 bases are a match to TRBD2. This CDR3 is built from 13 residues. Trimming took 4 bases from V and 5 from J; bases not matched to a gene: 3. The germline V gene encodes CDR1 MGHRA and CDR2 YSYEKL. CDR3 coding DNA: TGCGCCAGCAGCCGTAGCGGGGATGAGACCCAGTACTTC. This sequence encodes CASSRSGDETQYF.

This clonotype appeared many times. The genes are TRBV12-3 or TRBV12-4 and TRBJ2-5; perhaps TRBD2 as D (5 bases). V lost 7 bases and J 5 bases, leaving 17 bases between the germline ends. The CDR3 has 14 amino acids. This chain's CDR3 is CASTSSGSGETQYF. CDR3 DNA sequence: TGTGCCAGCACCTCGTCGGGATCGGGGGAGACCCAGTACTTC.

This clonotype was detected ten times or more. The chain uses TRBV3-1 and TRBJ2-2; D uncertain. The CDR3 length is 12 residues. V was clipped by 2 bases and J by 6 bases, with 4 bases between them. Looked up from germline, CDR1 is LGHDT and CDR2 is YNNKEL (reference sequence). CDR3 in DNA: TGTGCCAGCAGCCAAACAGCCGGGGAGCTGTTTTTT. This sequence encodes CASSQTAGELFF.